The 5 T cell receptor beta chains in this list originate from one sample, sequenced in a study of T-cell memory formation after mild COVID-19 (dated by TCRdb to the early 2020s). Preparation of the library involved 5' RACE. TCRdb shows the sequencer as Illumina NovaSeq 6000. TCRdb applied fastp at Q25 and MiXCR to the public reads, then kept only in-frame beta chains. Rows are combined by CDR3 protein, so each entry shows the most common genes and DNA. In this sample the table shows roughly 340,000 distinct CDR3 sequences, 15% to 20% of which occur a single time. Jointly, the top ten make up 20% to 25% of the sample. Sequencing used PBMCs or a T cell subset sorted from them (not recorded which). These receptors all stem from a man between 18 and 35 years old who had mild COVID-19 (a few samples of this study predate the infection). The sample titles of this study are shuffled in the database, so cell type and time point are left out; the donor was told from shared clones.

The chain carries TRBV12-3 or TRBV12-4 and TRBJ1-2; 9 nucleotides align to TRBD1. V shed 6 bases and J 7 bases; nucleotides not matched to a gene: 15. The CDR3 runs 16 residues. The chain's CDR3 is CASSTASGQGVGGYTF. In DNA form, the CDR3 reads TGTGCCAGCAGCACCGCGTCGGGACAGGGTGTAGGTGGCTACACCTTC.

The chain combines TRBV29-1 with TRBJ1-2, with D uncertain. Germline lookup yields CDR1 SQVTM and CDR2 ANQGSEA. The CDR3 has 17 residues. V was pared by 7 bases and J by 2 bases, with 26 bases between. CDR3 amino acids: CSAVLVLERRENYGYTF. In DNA form, the CDR3 reads TGCAGCGCCGTATTGGTATTAGAAAGACGGGAGAACTATGGCTACACCTTC.

This clonotype has a handful of counts. This chain joins TRBV4-3 and TRBJ2-3; D possibly corresponds to TRBD1 (5 bases). The V end lost 1 base, the J end lost 0 bases, and 14 bases lay between the germline ends. Germline loops: CDR1 LGHNA, CDR2 YSLEER. The CDR3 spans 17 residues. DNA for the CDR3: TGCGCCAGCAGCCAAGCAACGACAGCTTCTAGCACAGATACGCAGTATTTT. The encoded protein is CASSQATTASSTDTQYF.

This clonotype was observed a handful of times. The chain is built from TRBV19 and TRBJ1-3, with unresolved D. V was shortened by 1 base and J by 4 bases, with 14 bases between the two germline ends. The CDR3 is 16 amino acids. Germline V lookup: CDR1 LNHDA, CDR2 SQIVND (reference sequence). Here the CDR3 DNA reads TGTGCCAGTAGTATAGTCTACGCAGCGACGGGAAACACCATATATTTT. Amino acid sequence: CASSIVYAATGNTIYF.

This clonotype was picked up a small number of times. The chain uses TRBV10-2 and TRBJ2-5, with D perhaps TRBD1 or TRBD2 (6 bases each). The length of the CDR3 is 13 residues. V lost 7 bases and J 5 bases, leaving 14 bases between the germline ends. Germline CDR1 reads WSHSY; CDR2 reads SAAADI. In DNA, the CDR3 is TGCGCCAGCAAAGCCGGGGGCGGCGAGACCCAGTACTTC. Amino acid sequence: CASKAGGGETQYF.